The following is a T cell receptor beta chain sequence with its context. TCRdb keeps only in-frame clones here, not all; method: immunoSEQ multiplex PCR. The sample lists 70,000 to 80,000 clones, about 88% occurring once. The CDR3 is made up of 11 amino acids. V was clipped by 0 bases and J by 3 bases, with 0 bases between them. CDR1 is SGDLS and CDR2 is YYNGEE in the germline V gene. The sample comes from a study of control samples from healthy donors and cancer patients. The rearrangement uses TRBV9 and TRBJ2-5; D gene unclear. The source is a woman aged 45-65 years in good health. What was sequenced was blood. The CDR3: CASSVEETQYF. The CDR3 nucleotides read TGTGCCAGCAGCGTAGAAGAGACCCAGTACTTC. The variable domain in full, with the rest retrieved from reference TRBV9 and TRBJ2-5, is DSGVTQTPKHLITATGQRVTLRCSPRSGDLSVYWYQQSLDQGLQFLIQYYNGEERAKGNILERFSAQQFPDLHSELNLSSLELGDSALYFCASSVEETQYFGPGTRLLVL.